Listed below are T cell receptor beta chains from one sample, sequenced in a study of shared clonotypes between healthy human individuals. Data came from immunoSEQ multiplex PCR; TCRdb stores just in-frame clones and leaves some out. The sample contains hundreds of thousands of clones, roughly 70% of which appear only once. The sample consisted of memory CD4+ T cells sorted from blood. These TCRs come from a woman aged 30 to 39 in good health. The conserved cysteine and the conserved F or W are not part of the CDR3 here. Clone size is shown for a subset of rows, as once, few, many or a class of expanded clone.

ASTAGSRNYGYT few TRBV19
ASSLGDLQGNEQF few TRBV5-1
ASSFAPSYEQY NA TRBV10-2
ASSQVDNSYT NA TRBV14
ASSPGQGADQPQH NA TRBV10-2
ASSEQGSNQPQH NA TRBV6-1
ASSGGTEGNTIY few TRBV5-1
ASSPILAGQETQY few TRBV5-1
ASSATSGSADTQY NA TRBV10-1
ASRTSGHNQPQH NA TRBV6-6
ASRDRAYQPSPLH NA TRBV6-1
ASSQEGDSEYNEQF NA TRBV4-1
ASSLQGRGYT NA TRBV28
ASSQLAGQETQY once TRBV5-1
ASRRDSRPAGSSYEQY NA TRBV28
ASSPRQAGELF NA TRBV11-3
ASSPKAF NA TRBV7-8
ASSNRMGAQEETQY NA TRBV5-4
ASSLVGGSEANYGYT NA TRBV5-5
ASSLGQGHEKLF NA TRBV28
ASSEARAGVVDTQY NA TRBV6-1
ASSLAPAGAGEQY NA TRBV7-9
ASSPGQGRGYT NA TRBV5-1
AIRGVGTDTQY NA TRBV10-3
ASSVTGRGTEAF few TRBV28
ASSQAGADGYT NA TRBV4-2
ASRNRIAGARETQY NA TRBV2
ASSTARGRAGEQF NA TRBV7-9
AWSVPPDTQY NA TRBV30
ASSLRGTDTQY few TRBV11-1
ASSSTTPGTASQETQY NA TRBV7-9
SVFRGQGGETQY NA TRBV29-1
ASSLSRQGMNTIY NA TRBV7-2
ASSPGGETQY NA TRBV18
ASRTVGGRYNEQF few TRBV19
ASSPTKARYSYNEQF NA TRBV27
ATSRASGRFGDGELF NA TRBV15
ASSLRQRAHTGELF NA TRBV27
ASRGYEQY NA TRBV21-1
ASSPRSRDRPEQY NA TRBV18
ASRLKGKSSYEQY NA TRBV5-1
ATSRDKAGYNEQF NA TRBV15
ASSSQQGRGQPQH NA TRBV6-5
ASSQAGGNQPQH NA TRBV4-1
ASSWGSQHYGYT NA TRBV11-2
ASSVQGREKLF few TRBV2
ASRRRGGRNTIY NA TRBV28
ASSLGATQGAFGELF NA TRBV5-1
ASSLQGAGEKLF NA TRBV4-1
ASSLGDTSGTGELF few TRBV5-1
ASSQPGANVLT NA TRBV14
ASSWDSYEQY many TRBV5-4
ASNPGGSTQY NA TRBV6-5
ASRPGPKGAKKLF NA TRBV12-2
ASRGGAAGTTYEQY NA TRBV28
ASSLDRGVTGANVLT NA TRBV5-1
ASSLSEGWTEAF once TRBV7-8
ASSPIQARDTEAF NA TRBV18
ASSELGVVDYGYT NA TRBV6-1